This T cell receptor (beta chain) was documented in a study of blood T cell repertoires in COVID-19. This clone was detected only once. Clones were sequenced by immunoSEQ multiplex PCR, and TCRdb holds only the in-frame ones, with some missing. The data contain more than 250,000 clones, approximately 90% of them singletons. The receptor's source is a woman in her 30s with COVID-19, enrolled during active disease. Sample: peripheral blood.

DNA of the CDR3: TGTGCCAGCAGTCCATACAATGAGCAGTTCTTC. Its translation: CASSPYNEQFF. The J gene is TRBJ2-1, the V gene TRBV6-2 or TRBV6-3; D is undetermined. Per the germline V gene, CDR1 is MNHEY and CDR2 is SVGEGT. V was cut by 5 bases and J by 4 bases, with 3 bases left in between. The CDR3 is 11 amino acids.